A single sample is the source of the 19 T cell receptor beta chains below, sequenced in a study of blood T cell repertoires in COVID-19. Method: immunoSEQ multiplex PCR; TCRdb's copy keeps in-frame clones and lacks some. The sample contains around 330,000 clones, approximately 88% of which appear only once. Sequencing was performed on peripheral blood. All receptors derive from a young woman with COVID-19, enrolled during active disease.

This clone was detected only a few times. The DNA of the CDR3 is TGTGCCAGTAGATCGCCCCCAGGGGTCGAGACCGGGGAGCTGTTTTTT. Protein: CASRSPPGVETGELFF. This sequence joins TRBV19 and TRBJ2-2, with D maybe TRBD1 (6 bases). This CDR3 comprises 16 residues. V was pared by 6 bases and J by 5 bases, with 19 bases between. Germline V gene data show CDR1 as LNHDA and CDR2 as SQIVND (reference sequence).

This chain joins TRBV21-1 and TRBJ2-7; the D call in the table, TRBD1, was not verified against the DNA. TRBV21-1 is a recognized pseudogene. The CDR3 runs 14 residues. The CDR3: CASSPLISGNEQYV. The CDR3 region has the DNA TGTGCCAGCAGCCCCTTAATCTCAGGGAACGAGCAGTACGTC.

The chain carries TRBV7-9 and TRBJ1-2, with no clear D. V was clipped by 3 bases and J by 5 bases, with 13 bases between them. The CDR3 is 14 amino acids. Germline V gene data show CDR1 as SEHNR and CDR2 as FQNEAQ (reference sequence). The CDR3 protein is CASSLRGGNYGYTF. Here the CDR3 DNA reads TGTGCCAGCAGCTTGAGAGGAGGGAATTATGGCTACACCTTC.

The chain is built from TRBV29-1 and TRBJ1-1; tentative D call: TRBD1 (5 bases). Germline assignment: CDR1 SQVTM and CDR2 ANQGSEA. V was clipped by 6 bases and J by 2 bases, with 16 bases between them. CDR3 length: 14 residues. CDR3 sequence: CSVGLQGENTEAFF. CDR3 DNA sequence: TGCAGCGTGGGCCTACAAGGGGAAAACACTGAAGCTTTCTTT.

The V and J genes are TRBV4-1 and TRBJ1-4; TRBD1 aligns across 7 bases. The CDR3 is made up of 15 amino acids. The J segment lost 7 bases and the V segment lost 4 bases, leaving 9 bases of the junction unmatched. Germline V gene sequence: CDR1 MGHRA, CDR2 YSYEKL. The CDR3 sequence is CASSLDRDVVEKLFF. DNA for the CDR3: TGCGCCAGCAGCCTCGACAGGGACGTGGTTGAAAAACTGTTTTTT.

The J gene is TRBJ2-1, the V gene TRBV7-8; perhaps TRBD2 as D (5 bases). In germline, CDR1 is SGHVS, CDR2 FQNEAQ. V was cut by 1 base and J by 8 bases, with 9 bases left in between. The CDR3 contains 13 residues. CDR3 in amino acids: CASSLVPGYEQFF. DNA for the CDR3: TGTGCCAGCAGCTTAGTTCCGGGGTATGAGCAGTTCTTC.

CDR3 nucleotides: TGCGCCAGCAGCACCGGACTAGCCCCCTACGAGCAGTACTTC. This translates into CASSTGLAPYEQYF. The chain combines TRBV5-1 with TRBJ2-7; 8 nucleotides match TRBD2. The V gene's germline CDR1 is SGHRS and CDR2 YFSETQ. V gave up 4 bases and J gave up 2 bases; unmatched junction bases: 5. This CDR3 is 14 amino acids long.

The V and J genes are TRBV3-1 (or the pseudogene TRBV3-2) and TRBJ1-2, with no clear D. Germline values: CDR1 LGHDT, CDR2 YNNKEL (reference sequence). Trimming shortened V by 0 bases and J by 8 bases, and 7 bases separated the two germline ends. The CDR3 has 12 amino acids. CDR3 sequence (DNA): TGTGCCAGCAGCCAAGATCCGGGAGGCTACACCTTC. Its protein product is CASSQDPGGYTF.

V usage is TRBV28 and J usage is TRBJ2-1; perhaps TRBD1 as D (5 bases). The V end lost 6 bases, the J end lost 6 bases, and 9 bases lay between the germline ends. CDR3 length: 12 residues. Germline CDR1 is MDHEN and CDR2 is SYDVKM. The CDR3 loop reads CASRKDTNEQFF. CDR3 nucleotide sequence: TGTGCCAGCAGGAAGGACACCAATGAGCAGTTCTTC.

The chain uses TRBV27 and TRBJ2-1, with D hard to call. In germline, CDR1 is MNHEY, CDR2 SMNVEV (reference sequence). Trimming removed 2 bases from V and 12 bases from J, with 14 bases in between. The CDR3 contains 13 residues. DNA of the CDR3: TGTGCCAGCAGTTTAGAAGCCTCCGGTACGCAGTTCTTC. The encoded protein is CASSLEASGTQFF.

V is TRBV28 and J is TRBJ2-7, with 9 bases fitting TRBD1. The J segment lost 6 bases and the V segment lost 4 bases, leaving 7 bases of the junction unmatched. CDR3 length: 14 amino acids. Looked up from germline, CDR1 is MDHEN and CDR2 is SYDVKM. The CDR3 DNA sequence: TGTGCCAGCAGTTCCGGGGACAGGGCCAGCGAGCAGTACGTC. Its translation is CASSSGDRASEQYV.

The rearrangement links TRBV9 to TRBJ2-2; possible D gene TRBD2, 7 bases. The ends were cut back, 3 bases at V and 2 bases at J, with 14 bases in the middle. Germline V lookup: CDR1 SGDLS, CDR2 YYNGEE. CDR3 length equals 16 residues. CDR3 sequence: CASSAWGGLNTGELFF. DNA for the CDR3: TGTGCCAGCAGCGCATGGGGGGGCCTTAACACCGGGGAGCTGTTTTTT.

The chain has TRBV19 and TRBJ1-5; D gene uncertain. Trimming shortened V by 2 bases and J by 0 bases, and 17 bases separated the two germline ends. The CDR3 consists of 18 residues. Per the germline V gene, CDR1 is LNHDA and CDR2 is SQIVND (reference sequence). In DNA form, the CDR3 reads TGTGCCAGTAGTATAATGGGCCAGACCCGCTATAGCAATCAGCCCCAGCATTTT. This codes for CASSIMGQTRYSNQPQHF.

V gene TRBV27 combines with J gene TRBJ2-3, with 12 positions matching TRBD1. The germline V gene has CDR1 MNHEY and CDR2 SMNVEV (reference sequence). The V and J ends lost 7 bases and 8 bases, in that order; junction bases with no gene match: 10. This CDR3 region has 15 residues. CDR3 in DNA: TGTGCCAGCACCAATACCGGGACAGGGGGCGGTACGCAGTATTTT. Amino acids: CASTNTGTGGGTQYF.

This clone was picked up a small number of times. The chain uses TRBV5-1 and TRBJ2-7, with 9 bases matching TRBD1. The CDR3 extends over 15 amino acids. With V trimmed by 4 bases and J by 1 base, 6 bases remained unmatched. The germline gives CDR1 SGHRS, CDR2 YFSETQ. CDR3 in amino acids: CASSSRDRASYEQYV. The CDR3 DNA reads TGCGCCAGCAGCAGCCGGGACAGGGCATCCTACGAGCAGTACGTC.

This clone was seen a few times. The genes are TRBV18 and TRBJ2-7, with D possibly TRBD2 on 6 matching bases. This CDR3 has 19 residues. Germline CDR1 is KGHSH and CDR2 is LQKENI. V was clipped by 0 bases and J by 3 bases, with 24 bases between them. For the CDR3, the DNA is TGTGCCAGCTCACCACCTATTGCGGGGACCCTTTTCACGCTCTACGAGCAGTACTTC. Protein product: CASSPPIAGTLFTLYEQYF.

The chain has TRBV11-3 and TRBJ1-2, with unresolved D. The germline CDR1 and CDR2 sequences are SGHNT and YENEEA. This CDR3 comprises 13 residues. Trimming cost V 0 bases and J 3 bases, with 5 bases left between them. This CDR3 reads CASSLESYYGYTF. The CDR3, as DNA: TGTGCCAGCAGCTTAGAGTCCTACTATGGCTACACCTTC.

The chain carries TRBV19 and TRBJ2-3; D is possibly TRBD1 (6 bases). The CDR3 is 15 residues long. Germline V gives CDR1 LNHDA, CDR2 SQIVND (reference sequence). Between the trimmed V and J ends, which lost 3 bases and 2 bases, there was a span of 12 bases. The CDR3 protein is CASSIFSGATDTQYF. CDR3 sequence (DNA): TGTGCCAGTAGTATCTTCTCAGGGGCCACAGATACGCAGTATTTT.

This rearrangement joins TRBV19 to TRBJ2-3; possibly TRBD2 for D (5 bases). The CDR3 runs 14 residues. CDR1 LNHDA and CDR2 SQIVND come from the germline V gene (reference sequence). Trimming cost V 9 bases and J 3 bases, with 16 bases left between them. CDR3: CASAAGVGTDTQYF. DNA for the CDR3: TGTGCCAGCGCCGCCGGGGTGGGGACAGATACGCAGTATTTT.